Each of the 14 T cell receptor beta chains below was sequenced from the same sample in a study of blood T cell repertoires in COVID-19. Sequencing was performed with immunoSEQ multiplex PCR; in TCRdb, only in-frame clones are kept and a portion is missing. The repertoire consists of 200,000 to 250,000 clones, with about three quarters occurring once and the leading ten covering roughly 7%. The source material was peripheral blood. These receptors were collected from a woman between 65 and 79 years old with acute or convalescent COVID-19.

The genes are TRBV11-3 and TRBJ2-1; D might be TRBD1 (5 bases). V was shortened by 1 base and J by 0 bases, with 10 bases between the two germline ends. The germline gives CDR1 SGHNT, CDR2 YENEEA. This CDR3 is 16 amino acids long. The CDR3 loop reads CASSLGQGLSYNEQFF. CDR3 coding DNA: TGTGCCAGCAGCTTAGGGCAGGGCCTCTCCTACAATGAGCAGTTCTTC.

This clone was picked up a small number of times. The V and J genes are TRBV24-1 and TRBJ1-1, with D possibly being TRBD1 (6 bases). Germline loops: CDR1 KGHDR, CDR2 SFDVKD. V lost 0 bases and J lost 1, with 14 bases in between. The CDR3 has 17 amino acids. Written as DNA, the CDR3 is TGTGCCACCAGTGATTTGGGGGGGGCCGTAGGGAACACTGAAGCTTTCTTT. The encoded protein is CATSDLGGAVGNTEAFF.

The chain employs TRBV18 and TRBJ2-7; TRBD1 matches 8 bases. Germline V gene data show CDR1 as KGHSH and CDR2 as LQKENI. J gave up 5 bases and V 3 bases, and 9 bases lay outside the gene matches. This CDR3 has 15 amino acids. This chain's CDR3 is CASSPAGNRGNEQYF. CDR3 DNA: TGTGCCAGCTCACCGGCAGGAAACAGGGGGAACGAGCAGTACTTC.

The rearrangement links TRBV27 to TRBJ2-5; 10 bases match TRBD2. Germline V gives CDR1 MNHEY, CDR2 SMNVEV (reference sequence). Germline trimming cut 5 bases from V and 1 base from J; bases unmatched to any gene: 7. This CDR3 region has 16 residues. The DNA for the CDR3 is TGTGCCAGCAGTCCCGAGCGGGGGGGCCCCCAAGAGACCCAGTACTTC. Translation gives CASSPERGGPQETQYF.

DNA for the CDR3: TGTGCCAGCAGCTGGACAGGGGGGCCGGAGACCCAGTACTTC. This translates into CASSWTGGPETQYF. The chain couples TRBV7-2 to TRBJ2-5; 10 bases map to TRBD1. The CDR3 has 14 amino acids. CDR1 is SGHTA, CDR2 FQGNSA, per germline. After removal of 4 bases from V and 5 bases from J, the junction contained 4 bases not matched to a gene.

The gene calls are TRBV9 and TRBJ2-3; D uncertain. Trimming removed 0 bases from V and 3 bases from J, with 14 bases in between. The CDR3 is 16 amino acids. CDR1 and CDR2 (germline): SGDLS, YYNGEE. The DNA of the CDR3 is TGTGCCAGCAGCGTAGAATCCTCCTCCCTGACAGATACGCAGTATTTT. Residues: CASSVESSSLTDTQYF.

This clone was observed a few times. The chain recombines TRBV27 with TRBJ1-4; 8 nucleotides line up with TRBD1. V shed 6 bases and J 4 bases; nucleotides not matched to a gene: 4. The CDR3 runs to 14 residues. Germline CDR1 and CDR2: MNHEY and SMNVEV (reference sequence). The CDR3, as DNA: TGTGCCAGCAGCCTGACAGGGGTTAATGAAAAACTGTTTTTT. Amino acids: CASSLTGVNEKLFF.

This clone came up a few times. The chain joins TRBV15 to TRBJ2-5; tentatively, D is TRBD2 (5 bases). With 0 bases removed from V and 4 bases from J, the gap between germline ends came to 12 bases. The germline V gene has CDR1 LNHNV and CDR2 YYDKDF (reference sequence). The CDR3 extends over 15 amino acids. CDR3 region: CATSRDPGEGETQYF. The CDR3 coding sequence is TGTGCCACCAGCAGAGATCCGGGTGAGGGAGAGACCCAGTACTTC.

The J gene is TRBJ2-1, the V gene TRBV6-2 or TRBV6-3; 10 nucleotides match TRBD2. The CDR3 contains 17 residues. The germline V gene has CDR1 MNHEY and CDR2 SVGEGT. V lost 1 base and J lost 8; bases outside the gene matches: 11. The CDR3: CASSYFQIAGGRDEQFF. The CDR3 DNA is TGTGCCAGCAGTTACTTCCAGATAGCGGGGGGCCGGGATGAGCAGTTCTTC.

The rearrangement joins TRBV27 to TRBJ2-3; D is possibly TRBD1 (5 bases). The V gene lost 4 bases and the J gene lost 0 bases, with 8 bases spanning the gap. Germline CDR1 is MNHEY and CDR2 is SMNVEV (reference sequence). The CDR3 spans 14 residues. The CDR3 DNA is TGTGCCAGCAGTTGGGGCAGCAGCACAGATACGCAGTATTTT. Its translation: CASSWGSSTDTQYF.

This clone is a singleton in its sample. The gene calls are TRBV27 and TRBJ1-2; TRBD1 matches at 10 bases. Germline assignment: CDR1 MNHEY and CDR2 SMNVEV (reference sequence). With V trimmed by 5 bases and J by 8 bases, 11 bases remained unmatched. The CDR3 contains 15 residues. CDR3 residues: CASSPSRDRGGGYTF. CDR3 in DNA: TGTGCCAGCAGTCCCTCCCGGGACAGGGGAGGCGGCTACACCTTC.

J is TRBJ2-1 and V is TRBV7-6, with 11 bases aligning to TRBD2. The length of the CDR3 is 16 residues. The germline V gene has CDR1 SGHVS and CDR2 FNYEAQ. Trimming removed 4 bases from V and 5 bases from J; junction bases left unmatched: 7. CDR3 bases: TGTGCCAGCAGCTGGCCTAGCGGGGGGACGGACAATGAGCAGTTCTTC. Its protein product is CASSWPSGGTDNEQFF. The full variable domain, with the rest looked up from reference TRBV7-6 and TRBJ2-1, is GAGVSQSPRYKVTKRGQDVALRCDPISGHVSLYWYRQALGQGPEFLTYFNYEAQQDKSGLPNDRFSAERPEGSISTLTIQRTEQRDSAMYRCASSWPSGGTDNEQFFGPGTRLTVL.

The chain joins TRBV6-2 or TRBV6-3 to TRBJ2-3; 10 bases are shared with TRBD2. Germline values: CDR1 MNHEY, CDR2 SVGEGT. The length of the CDR3 is 17 residues. The J segment lost 1 base and the V segment lost 2 bases, leaving 6 bases of the junction unmatched. CDR3 nucleotides: TGTGCCAGCAGTTACCCCCTAGCGGGGGCGGGCACAGATACGCAGTATTTT. Amino acid sequence: CASSYPLAGAGTDTQYF.

V is TRBV5-3 and J is TRBJ2-1; TRBD1 might be the D (5 bases). TRBV5-3 is flagged as an ORF with uncertain function. The CDR3 is 14 residues long. Between the trimmed V and J ends, which lost 5 bases and 2 bases, there was a span of 11 bases. CDR3 in DNA: TGTGCCAGAAGTTGTTCAGGGACCTACAATGAGCAGTTCTTC. This sequence encodes CARSCSGTYNEQFF.